The present entry profiles one T cell receptor (beta chain) with its context. The antigen remains unidentified. The sample originates from a study of T cell responses to AZD1222 COVID-19 vaccine. Profiled with immunoSEQ multiplex PCR; TCRdb holds only in-frame clones, not every one. The sample contains about 110,000 clones, approximately 89% of which appear only once. Study-wide results and limits: After the peak T cell response, and only then, were repertoires sampled.

The starting material was peripheral blood, obtained on day 0 of AZD1222 vaccination. This clonotype originated in an adult in good health.

DNA of the CDR3: TGTGCCAGCAGCCCCCGATCTAGCGGGGGGGCCGGGGAGCTGTTTTTT. Residues: CASSPRSSGGAGELFF. The chain joins TRBV9 to TRBJ2-2, with 12 bases that match TRBD2. Germline V gene sequence: CDR1 SGDLS, CDR2 YYNGEE. Trimming at V came to 4 bases and at J to 6 bases, leaving 7 bases not matched to a gene. The CDR3 contains 16 residues.